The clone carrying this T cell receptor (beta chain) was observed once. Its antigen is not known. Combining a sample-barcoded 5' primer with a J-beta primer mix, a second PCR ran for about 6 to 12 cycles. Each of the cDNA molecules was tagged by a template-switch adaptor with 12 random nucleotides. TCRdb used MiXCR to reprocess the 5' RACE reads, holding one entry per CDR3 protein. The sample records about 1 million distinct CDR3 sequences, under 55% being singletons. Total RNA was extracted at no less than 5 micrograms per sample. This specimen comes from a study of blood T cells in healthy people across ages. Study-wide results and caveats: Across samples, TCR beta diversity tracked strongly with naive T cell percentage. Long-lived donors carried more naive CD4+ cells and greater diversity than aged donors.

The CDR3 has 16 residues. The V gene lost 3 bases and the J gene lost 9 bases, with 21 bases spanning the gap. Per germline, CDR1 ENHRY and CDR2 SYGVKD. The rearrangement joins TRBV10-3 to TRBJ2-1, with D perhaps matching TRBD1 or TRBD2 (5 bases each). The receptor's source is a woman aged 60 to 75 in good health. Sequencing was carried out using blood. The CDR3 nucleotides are TGTGCCATCAGTGATAACCGGGACGCACTTGGCAGTGAGCAGTTCTTC. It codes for CAISDNRDALGSEQFF.